This TCR beta chain originates from a study of blood T cell repertoires in COVID-19 (dated by TCRdb to the early 2020s). About the study as a whole: The collaborator samples originated in the United States, Italy and Spain and spanned the acute and convalescent phases of COVID-19. The samples were drawn from two sources: the first 160 participants of the ongoing ImmuneRACE study, and fewer than 1,500 subjects contributed by 6 global collaborators. HLA class I and class II types, where available, came from metadata supplied by the sample provider rather than from assay-based typing. Subjects who had been exposed to COVID-19, were actively infected with it, or had recovered from it provided the deeply sampled blood TCRbeta repertoires that made up the dataset. A de-identified subject ID, COVID-19 status, age in years and sex were almost always included in the sample metadata. The material from the prospective study consisted of cDNA or gDNA derived from T cells, B-cell-depleted T cells, or PBMCs. A freely available public database, intended as a resource for researchers studying the immune response to SARS-CoV-2, is where the repertoires were released. The investigation overall reported the following: The amount of clinical and demographic metadata varied by source and participant and was provided uncurated.

This clone was seen more than once but under ten times. Its antigen target is currently unknown. One base away there is no much larger clone; base qualities are not given. The immunoSEQ Assay, a bias-controlled multiplex PCR, was used to amplify TCRbeta CDR3 regions from genomic DNA. Concerning the study's data processing: Nucleated cell counts per sample were estimated from amplification of reference gene primers within the assay. Sequence reads were collapsed and filtered to measure the absolute abundance of every unique TCRbeta CDR3 rearrangement. For each sample, productive Simpson clonality was calculated as the square root of Simpson's diversity index across productive rearrangements. Sourced from immuneACCESS, this table was stored by TCRdb with only in-frame sequences that have V and J called. A share of the clones is absent; for the studies checked, an unresolved V gene accounts for under half, and the remainder has no known explanation. The D gene and trimming were derived from the DNA, and the V and J assignments and clone size from that table. In this sample the table shows over 90,000 clones, around 86% of which occur a single time. The ten largest make up around 2.9% of the sample.

Collaborating institutions collected whole blood in K2EDTA tubes following their own protocols. For TCRbeta analysis, collaborator samples were shipped as frozen whole blood, as isolated PBMCs, or as DNA extracted from either sample type. As encoded in the germline V gene, CDR1 is LGHNA while CDR2 is YSLEER. The CDR3 goes from the cysteine to the phenylalanine over 15 residues. Just CDR3 DNA is preserved here, 45 bases in frame from base 1. V loses 0 bases, J loses 5 bases, and the germline ends lie 10 bases apart. The sample comprised peripheral blood. The clonotype was recovered from a man between 45 and 60 years old with active or convalescent COVID-19. The chain is encoded by TRBV4-3 joined to TRBJ2-2; 6 matching bases give a weak D call of TRBD1. Here the CDR3 is given as CASSQDTGRTGELFF. In nucleotides, the sequence is TGCGCCAGCAGCCAAGACACAGGGCGGACCGGGGAGCTGTTTTTT.